The sequence of this T cell receptor (beta chain) was determined in a study of Ad26.COV2.S vaccination and SARS-CoV-2 variants. The data were produced by immunoSEQ multiplex PCR, yet TCRdb's version contains in-frame clones alone and is incomplete. The data show hundreds of thousands of clones, more than 70% seen once. The CDR3 totals 13 residues. V was clipped by 6 bases and J by 6 bases, with 15 bases between them. Germline CDR1 reads MNHEY; CDR2 reads SVGAGI. Treatment of the sample: 19 received Ad26.COV2.S at low or high dose, single or two shots; a few received placebo; per-sample allocation not given. Each sample was drawn 63 days after the first injection (of vaccine or placebo).

J is TRBJ2-7 and V is TRBV6-5, with D tentatively TRBD2 (6 bases). The sequencing here drew on peripheral blood, taken in a trial of Ad26.COV2.S vaccine versus placebo. The TCR originated in a person between 18 and 59 years old who received the Ad26.COV2.S COVID-19 vaccine or a placebo. CDR3 nucleotide sequence: TGTGCCAGCAGGCGGGGCCCAGGGTTCGAGCAGTACTTC. It encodes CASRRGPGFEQYF.